This record concerns one T cell receptor beta chain sequence. The data belong to a study of blood T cell repertoires in COVID-19. Overall study context: COVID-19 samples, acute and convalescent, were from the United States, Italy and Spain. T cells, B-cell-depleted T cells, or PBMCs provided the cDNA or gDNA that served as material.

Per the authors' pipeline: Reference gene primer amplification gave estimated nucleated cell counts. Using immunoSEQ multiplex PCR, the repertoire was profiled, and TCRdb retains in-frame clones only, with some absent. V and J calls plus clone size are reproduced from that table; the DNA served to infer D and trimming. The sample includes roughly 84,000 clones, roughly 80% of them seen just once. This TCR derives from a woman between 45 and 60 years old with acute or convalescent COVID-19. Sequencing input: peripheral blood.

This CDR3 is CASSGGGGIGTDTQYF. The CDR3 DNA reads TGTGCCAGCAGCGGCGGGGGAGGCATTGGCACAGATACGCAGTATTTT. This chain joins TRBV2 and TRBJ2-3; 7 bases align to TRBD2. Looked up from germline, CDR1 is SNHLY and CDR2 is FYNNEI. The CDR3 spans 16 residues. J was trimmed by 1 base and V by 6 bases; bases with no gene match: 10.